This TCR beta chain was documented in a study of T cells after yellow fever vaccination. Study as a whole: Preparation of fractions with low cell numbers was performed using SMART-Seq v4 Ultra Low Input.

One entry per CDR3 protein, called by TCRdb with MiXCR from the 5' RACE reads. The sample has 120,000 or so distinct CDR3 sequences, approximately 14% seen once; the top ten hold roughly 44%. Study findings and constraints: Only a minor proportion of clonotypes was detected across both CD4 and CD8 compartments. Booster samples showed a return of most primary-vaccination clones (roughly 96% CD4, about 87% CD8).

This clonotype has just a few counts. Its target is unknown. The CDR3 is 13 amino acids. V was clipped by 4 bases and J by 6 bases; unmatched bases: 3. In germline, CDR1 is LGHNA, CDR2 YSLEER. The source of this sequence is a young man who received the YFV17D yellow fever vaccine. The source material was CD8+ T cells sorted from PBMCs, sampled 5 days after the yellow fever booster vaccination. V gene TRBV4-3 combines with J gene TRBJ1-5; TRBD1 matches 7 bases. The CDR3 DNA reads as TGCGCCAGCAGCCCCAACAGGGGTCAGCCCCAGCATTTT. Its protein is CASSPNRGQPQHF.